The source of this TCR beta chain is a study of Ad26.COV2.S vaccination and SARS-CoV-2 variants. Concerning this clone itself: Its antigen is still unknown.

General observations from the study: Vaccinees reportedly had broad spike-specific CD8+ and CD4+ T cell responses.

Trimming removed 4 bases at V and 0 bases at J, with 6 bases between. Germline CDR1 is SGHTA and CDR2 is FQGTGA. The CDR3 sequence is 14 residues long. As to treatment: around 19 received Ad26.COV2.S at low or high dose, single or two shots; a few received placebo; per-sample allocation not given. Collection of samples fell on day 63 after the first vaccine or placebo injection. TCRdb keeps only in-frame clones here, not all; method: immunoSEQ multiplex PCR. The sample holds about 400,000 clones; approximately 90% are singletons and the top ten take about 1.9%. J is TRBJ2-2 and V is TRBV7-3; D call uncertain. This clonotype was sampled from a person aged 18-65 years who received the Ad26.COV2.S COVID-19 vaccine or a placebo. Here the sequenced sample was peripheral blood, taken in a trial of Ad26.COV2.S vaccine versus placebo. DNA of the CDR3: TGTGCCAGCAGCTCGCCTACGAACACCGGGGAGCTGTTTTTT. Encoded protein: CASSSPTNTGELFF. Full variable domain (missing parts from reference TRBV7-3 and TRBJ2-2): GAGVSQTPSNKVTEKGKYVELRCDPISGHTALYWYRQSLGQGPEFLIYFQGTGAADDSGLPNDRFFAVRPEGSVSTLKIQRTERGDSAVYLCASSSPTNTGELFFGEGSRLTVL.